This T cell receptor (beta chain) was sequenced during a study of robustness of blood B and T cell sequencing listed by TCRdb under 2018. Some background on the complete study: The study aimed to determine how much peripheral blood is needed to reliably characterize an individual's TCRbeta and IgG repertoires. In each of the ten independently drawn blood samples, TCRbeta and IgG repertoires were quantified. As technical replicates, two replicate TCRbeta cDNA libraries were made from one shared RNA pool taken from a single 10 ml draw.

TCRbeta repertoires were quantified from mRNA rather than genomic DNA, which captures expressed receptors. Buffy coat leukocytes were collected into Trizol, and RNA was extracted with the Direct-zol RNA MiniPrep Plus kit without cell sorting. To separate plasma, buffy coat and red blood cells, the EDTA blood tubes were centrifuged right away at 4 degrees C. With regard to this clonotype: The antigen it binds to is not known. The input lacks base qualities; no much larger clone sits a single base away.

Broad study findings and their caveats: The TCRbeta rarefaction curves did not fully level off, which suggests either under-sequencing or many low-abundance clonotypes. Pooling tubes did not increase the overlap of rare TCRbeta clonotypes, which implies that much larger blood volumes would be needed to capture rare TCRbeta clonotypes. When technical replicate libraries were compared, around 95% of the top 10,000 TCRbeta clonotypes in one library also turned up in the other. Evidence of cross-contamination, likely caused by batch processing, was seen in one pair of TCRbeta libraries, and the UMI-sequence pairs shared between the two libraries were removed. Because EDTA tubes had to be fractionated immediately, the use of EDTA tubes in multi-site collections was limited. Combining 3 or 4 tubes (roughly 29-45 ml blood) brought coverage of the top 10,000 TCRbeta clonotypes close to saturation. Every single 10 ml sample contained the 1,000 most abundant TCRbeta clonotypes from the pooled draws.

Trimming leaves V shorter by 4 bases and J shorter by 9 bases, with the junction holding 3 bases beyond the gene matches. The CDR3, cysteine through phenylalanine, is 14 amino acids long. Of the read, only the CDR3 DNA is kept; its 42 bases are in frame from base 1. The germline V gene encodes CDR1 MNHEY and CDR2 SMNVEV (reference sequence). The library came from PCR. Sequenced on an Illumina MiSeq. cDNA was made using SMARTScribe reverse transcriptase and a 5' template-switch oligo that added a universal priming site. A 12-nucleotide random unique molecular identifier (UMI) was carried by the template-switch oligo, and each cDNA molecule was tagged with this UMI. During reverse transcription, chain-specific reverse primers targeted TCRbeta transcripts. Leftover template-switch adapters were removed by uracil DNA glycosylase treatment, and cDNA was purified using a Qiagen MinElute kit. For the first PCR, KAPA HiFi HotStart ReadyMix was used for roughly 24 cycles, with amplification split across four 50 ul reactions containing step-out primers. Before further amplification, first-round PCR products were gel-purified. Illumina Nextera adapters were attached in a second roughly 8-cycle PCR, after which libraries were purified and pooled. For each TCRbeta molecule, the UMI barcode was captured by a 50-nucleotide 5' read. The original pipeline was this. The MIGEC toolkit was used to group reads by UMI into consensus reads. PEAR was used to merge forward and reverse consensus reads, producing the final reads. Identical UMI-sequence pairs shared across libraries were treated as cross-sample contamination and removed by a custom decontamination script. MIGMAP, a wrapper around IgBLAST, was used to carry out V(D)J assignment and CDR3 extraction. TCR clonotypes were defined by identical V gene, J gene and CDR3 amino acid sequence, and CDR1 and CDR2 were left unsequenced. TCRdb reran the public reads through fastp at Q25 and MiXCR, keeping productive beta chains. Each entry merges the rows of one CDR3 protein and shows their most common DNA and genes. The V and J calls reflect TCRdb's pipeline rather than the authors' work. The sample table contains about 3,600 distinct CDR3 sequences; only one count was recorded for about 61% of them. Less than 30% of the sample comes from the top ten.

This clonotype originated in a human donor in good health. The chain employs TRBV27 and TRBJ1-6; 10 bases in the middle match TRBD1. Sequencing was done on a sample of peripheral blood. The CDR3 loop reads CASSYDRGPSPLHF. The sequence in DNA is TGTGCCAGCAGTTACGACAGGGGGCCTTCACCCCTCCACTTT.